The 5 T cell receptor beta chains in this list originate from one sample, sequenced in a study of Graves' ophthalmopathy and Graves' hyperthyroidism. The TCR beta CDR3 regions underwent amplification from RNA transcripts. In the first round, RT-PCR was carried out with HTBI primers, and a multiplex PCR formed the second round. Each CDR3 protein is one row after TCRdb ran MiXCR on the multiplex PCR reads. The data contain about 1.1 million distinct CDR3 sequences, 35% to 40% of them singletons. The sample comprised peripheral blood or thyroid tissue (not recorded which). The receptors were sampled from an adult man with Graves' hyperthyroidism.

The gene calls are TRBV19 and TRBJ1-4; D uncertain. CDR1 is LNHDA and CDR2 is SQIVND in the germline V gene (reference sequence). The CDR3 is 17 residues long. Trimming took 10 bases from V and 3 from J, leaving 24 bases between them. CDR3 DNA sequence: TGTGCCACGGCTAGTATTGGTTCTTGGATTGCTAATGAAAAACTGTTTTTT. The encoded protein is CATASIGSWIANEKLFF.

Many counts were recorded for this clonotype. This chain's CDR3 is CASSATQNYEQYF. CDR3 sequence (DNA): TGCGCCAGCAGCGCGACCCAAAACTACGAGCAGTACTTC. The chain combines TRBV5-1 with TRBJ2-7; D is undetermined. The CDR3 has 13 residues. The germline V gene has CDR1 SGHRS and CDR2 YFSETQ. The V end lost 4 bases, the J end lost 3 bases, and 11 bases lay between the germline ends.

This clonotype was seen only a few times. The chain couples TRBV19 to TRBJ2-5; 7 nucleotides match TRBD1. Germline-derived CDR1 and CDR2 are LNHDA and SQIVND (reference sequence). The CDR3 is 15 amino acids. V lost 7 bases to trimming and J lost 1 base; unmatched junction nucleotides: 9. This CDR3 reads CASTQTRDSQETQYF. The CDR3 coding sequence is TGTGCCAGTACCCAGACACGGGACAGCCAAGAGACCCAGTACTTC.

J is TRBJ2-6 and V is TRBV19; the D is unclear. Germline assignment: CDR1 LNHDA and CDR2 SQIVND (reference sequence). This CDR3 is 17 amino acids long. The germline V and J ends were trimmed by 9 bases and 1 base, with 19 bases remaining between them. The CDR3 bases are TGTGCCAGCAGCGTAGATGGGTTTCTGTCTGGGGCCAACGTCCTGACTTTC. This translates into CASSVDGFLSGANVLTF. The full variable domain, in which reference TRBV19 and TRBJ2-6 provide the parts outside the CDR3, is DGGITQSPKYLFRKEGQNVTLSCEQNLNHDAMYWYRQDPGQGLRLIYYSQIVNDFQKGDIAEGYSVSREKKESFPLTVTSAQKNPTAFYLCASSVDGFLSGANVLTFGAGSRLTVL.

The chain joins TRBV10-3 to TRBJ2-5; TRBD2 matches 10 bases. The length of the CDR3 is 13 residues. Germline loops: CDR1 ENHRY, CDR2 SYGVKD. Trimming cost V 2 bases and J 11 bases; bases outside gene matches: 5. The CDR3 sequence is CAISELAGDEQYF. The CDR3 coding sequence is TGTGCCATCAGTGAGCTAGCGGGAGATGAGCAGTACTTC.